This passage covers 26 T cell receptor beta chains from one sample sequenced in a study of CD8 T cells in Susac syndrome. Reverse transcription used about 0.45 to 1 ug RNA and random hexamers. TCRdb passed the immunoSEQ multiplex PCR reads through MiXCR, listing each CDR3 protein once. The sample yields some 240,000 distinct CDR3 sequences, about 95% seen once. The sample consisted of CD4+ T cells from PBMCs. All receptors come from a human donor with Susac syndrome.

The rearrangement uses TRBV28 and TRBJ2-5; D uncertain. V was shortened by 8 bases and J by 5 bases, with 15 bases between the two germline ends. Germline V gene lookup returns CDR1 MDHEN and CDR2 SYDVKM. The CDR3 loop spans 13 amino acids. DNA of the CDR3: TGTGCCAGCCAAAAGGGAACCCAGGAGACCCAGTACTTC. Its translation: CASQKGTQETQYF. The full variable domain, completed using reference TRBV28 and TRBJ2-5, is DVKVTQSSRYLVKRTGEKVFLECVQDMDHENMFWYRQDPGLGLRLIYFSYDVKMKEKGDIPEGYSVSREKKERFSLILESASTNQTSMYLCASQKGTQETQYFGPGTRLLVL.

CDR3 in DNA: TGTGCCAGCAGGCCGGAGTGGGCCCGCGAGACCCAGTACTTC. This codes for CASRPEWARETQYF. The chain joins TRBV12-3 or TRBV12-4 to TRBJ2-5; the D is unclear. There are 14 residues in the CDR3. The V gene lost 6 bases and the J gene lost 5 bases, with 16 bases spanning the gap.

J is TRBJ1-3 and V is TRBV30; no firm D call. Trimming removed 3 bases from V and 1 base from J, with 4 bases in between. The CDR3 runs to 12 residues. Per the germline V gene, CDR1 is GTSNPN and CDR2 is SVGIG (reference sequence). DNA for the CDR3: TGTGCCTGGAGCGGATCTGGAAACACCATATATTTT. This sequence encodes CAWSGSGNTIYF.

The genes are TRBV9 and TRBJ1-2; 7 bases agree with TRBD1. The CDR3 spans 15 residues. Losses at the gene ends were 3 bases for V and 2 bases for J; bases not matched to a gene: 7. Germline V gene sequence: CDR1 SGDLS, CDR2 YYNGEE. The CDR3 spells CASSARDRRNYGYTF. For the CDR3, the DNA is TGTGCCAGCAGCGCCCGGGACAGACGCAACTATGGCTACACCTTC.

The chain couples TRBV12-3 or TRBV12-4 to TRBJ1-5, with 10 bases matching TRBD1. Trimming removed 8 bases from V and 5 bases from J; junction bases left unmatched: 9. The CDR3 is 15 residues long. CDR3: CASCSWTGGDQPQHF. DNA of the CDR3: TGTGCCAGCTGCTCGTGGACAGGGGGGGATCAGCCCCAGCATTTT.

This chain connects TRBV5-4 to TRBJ1-5; tentative D call: TRBD1 (6 bases). V was clipped by 4 bases and J by 4 bases, with 15 bases between them. Germline V gene data show CDR1 as SGHNT and CDR2 as YYREEE (reference sequence). The CDR3 is 15 residues long. Written as DNA, the CDR3 is TGTGCCAGCAGCCCCCGAGGGGGACAAAATCAGCCCCAGCATTTT. Translation gives CASSPRGGQNQPQHF.

CDR3 residues: CASSPSIGRNTGELFF. In DNA, the CDR3 is TGTGCCAGCTCACCATCCATCGGAAGGAACACCGGGGAGCTGTTTTTT. The genes are TRBV18 and TRBJ2-2; no reliable D call. Germline CDR1 is KGHSH and CDR2 is LQKENI. This CDR3 region has 16 residues. V was clipped by 2 bases and J by 1 base, with 11 bases between them.

The rearrangement uses TRBV30 and TRBJ2-7, with TRBD1 matching 11 bases. The V gene end was trimmed by 1 base and the J gene end by 4 bases; junction bases not matched to a gene: 9. Germline CDR1 GTSNPN, CDR2 SVGIG (reference sequence). CDR3 length: 16 residues. In nucleotides, the CDR3 is TGTGCCTGGAGTGGCAGGACAGGGGGCGTCTTTTACGAGCAGTACTTC. This codes for CAWSGRTGGVFYEQYF.

The chain joins TRBV12-3 or TRBV12-4 to TRBJ1-5, with D uncertain. This CDR3 is 14 amino acids long. The V end lost 2 bases, the J end lost 6 bases, and 11 bases lay between the germline ends. The CDR3 is CASSLMAGGQPQHF. The CDR3 nucleotides are TGTGCCAGCAGTTTAATGGCAGGAGGTCAGCCCCAGCATTTT.

This chain connects TRBV5-6 to TRBJ1-4; D gene unclear. The CDR3 is 14 residues long. Trimming removed 1 base at V and 8 bases at J, with 12 bases between. Germline V CDR1 and CDR2: SGHDT, YYEEEE. In DNA, the CDR3 is TGTGCCAGCAGCTTGTTCACCCCCGCCGAAAAACTGTTTTTT. As protein: CASSLFTPAEKLFF.

The chain has TRBV7-9 and TRBJ2-5; D unresolved. The CDR3 contains 15 residues. Germline assignment: CDR1 SEHNR and CDR2 FQNEAQ (reference sequence). The V end lost 5 bases, the J end lost 1 base, and 14 bases lay between the germline ends. CDR3 DNA: TGTGCCAGCAGCGTATGGGCAAGTTCCCAAGAGACCCAGTACTTC. Translation gives CASSVWASSQETQYF. Complete variable domain (other parts from reference TRBV7-9 and TRBJ2-5): DTGVSQNPRHKITKRGQNVTFRCDPISEHNRLYWYRQTLGQGPEFLTYFQNEAQLEKSRLLSDRFSAERPKGSFSTLEIQRTEQGDSAMYLCASSVWASSQETQYFGPGTRLLVL.

This clonotype has only a few counts. The V call is TRBV6-6, the J call TRBJ2-7; D call uncertain. CDR1 is MNHNY, CDR2 SVGAGI, per germline (reference sequence). Trimming took 5 bases from V and 3 from J, leaving 11 bases between them. This CDR3 is 13 amino acids long. The CDR3 sequence: CASSPDRSYEQYF. The CDR3 DNA reads TGTGCCAGCAGTCCCGACCGCAGCTACGAGCAGTACTTC.

The J gene is TRBJ2-1, the V gene TRBV30; TRBD2 agrees at 9 bases. The CDR3 has 16 residues. J lost 6 bases, V lost 2 bases, and 11 bases had no gene match. CDR1 is GTSNPN and CDR2 is SVGIG in the germline V gene (reference sequence). Here the CDR3 reads CAWSTPRAGGLNEQFF. In nucleotides, the CDR3 is TGTGCCTGGAGTACTCCTAGAGCGGGAGGCCTCAATGAGCAGTTCTTC.

The chain combines TRBV5-1 with TRBJ2-3, with 11 bases identical to TRBD2. The CDR3 sequence is 15 residues long. CDR1 is SGHRS and CDR2 is YFSETQ in the germline V gene. J was trimmed by 2 bases and V by 5 bases; bases with no gene match: 4. The DNA of the CDR3 is TGCGCCAGCAGGCCACTAGCGGGAGCCACAGATACGCAGTATTTT. It codes for CASRPLAGATDTQYF.

The chain recombines TRBV7-9 with TRBJ2-1, with TRBD2 identical over 11 bases. The CDR3 is made up of 19 amino acids. Germline lookup yields CDR1 SEHNR and CDR2 FQNEAQ (reference sequence). Germline trimming cut 4 bases from V and 9 bases from J; bases unmatched to any gene: 20. The CDR3 bases are TGTGCCAGCAGCTCGAACCTAAGAGGGACTAGCGGTATCCTAGCTGAGCAGTTCTTC. Translation gives CASSSNLRGTSGILAEQFF.

V is TRBV25-1 and J is TRBJ2-7; 11 bases line up with TRBD1. V dropped 8 bases and J dropped 5; count of bases not matched to a gene: 11. This CDR3 region has 15 residues. Germline assignment: CDR1 MGHDK and CDR2 SYGVNS. CDR3 DNA sequence: TGTGCCAGCCTTCCGCGGGGGACAGGGGGACACGAGCAGTACTTC. This encodes CASLPRGTGGHEQYF.

This chain uses TRBV3-1 with TRBJ2-1; possibly TRBD1 for D (6 bases). With 3 bases removed from V and 7 bases from J, the gap between germline ends came to 10 bases. The CDR3 contains 13 residues. The germline V gene has CDR1 LGHDT and CDR2 YNNKEL (reference sequence). CDR3 coding DNA: TGTGCCAGCAGCCAGTTCAGGGGTAATGAGCAGTTCTTC. Translating gives CASSQFRGNEQFF.

The chain employs TRBV15 and TRBJ2-1; D may be TRBD2 (6 bases). The CDR3 covers 15 residues. Germline V lookup: CDR1 LNHNV, CDR2 YYDKDF (reference sequence). V shed 3 bases and J shed 4 bases, with 13 bases lying between them. CDR3 nucleotide sequence: TGTGCCACCAGCAGGCGGAGGGAGGAGTACAATGAGCAGTTCTTC. Residues: CATSRRREEYNEQFF.

J is TRBJ2-7 and V is TRBV13, with TRBD2 matching 9 bases. V was pared by 5 bases and J by 2 bases, with 7 bases of the junction left unmatched. The length of the CDR3 is 15 residues. CDR1 PRHDT and CDR2 FYEKMQ come from the germline V gene (reference sequence). The CDR3 sequence: CASSTRLADTYEQYF. DNA for the CDR3: TGTGCCAGCAGCACCCGACTAGCGGATACCTACGAGCAGTACTTC.

The chain links TRBV18 to TRBJ2-1; D is unresolved. Germline V gene data show CDR1 as KGHSH and CDR2 as LQKENI. There are 12 residues in the CDR3. V was shortened by 2 bases and J by 5 bases, with 4 bases between the two germline ends. CDR3 DNA: TGTGCCAGCTCACCAGGAAACAATGAGCAGTTCTTC. As protein: CASSPGNNEQFF.

The DNA for the CDR3 is TGCAGTGCTAGAGGCCGGACAGGGGACAATCAGCCCCAGCATTTT. Translating gives CSARGRTGDNQPQHF. V is TRBV20-1 and J is TRBJ1-5; TRBD1 matches 9 bases. V lost 1 base to trimming and J lost 3 bases; unmatched junction nucleotides: 4. The CDR3 has 15 amino acids. CDR1 DFQATT and CDR2 SNEGSKA come from the germline V gene (reference sequence).

V is TRBV6-1 and J is TRBJ2-7; D remains unclear. Trimming cost V 6 bases and J 0 bases, with 9 bases left between them. The CDR3 runs to 13 residues. Per the germline V gene, CDR1 is MNHNS and CDR2 is SASEGT. The CDR3 DNA reads TGTGCCAGCAGAGGACCCGGCTCCTACGAGCAGTACTTC. Protein product: CASRGPGSYEQYF.

The chain employs TRBV15 and TRBJ1-3, with D perhaps matching TRBD1 (5 bases). The V gene lost 0 bases and the J gene lost 2 bases, with 8 bases spanning the gap. The CDR3 runs 15 residues. The germline V gene encodes CDR1 LNHNV and CDR2 YYDKDF (reference sequence). CDR3 nucleotide sequence: TGTGCCACCAGCAGAGATAAGGGACCTGGAAACACCATATATTTT. Its translation is CATSRDKGPGNTIYF.

The chain employs TRBV7-8 and TRBJ2-4; D ambiguous. The CDR3 is made up of 16 amino acids. V lost 1 base, J lost 0 bases, and 10 bases lay in between. The germline CDR1 and CDR2 sequences are SGHVS and FQNEAQ. The DNA for the CDR3 is TGTGCCAGCAGCTTAGACCGACAACTAGCCAAAAACATTCAGTACTTC. Its translation is CASSLDRQLAKNIQYF.

The J gene is TRBJ2-3, the V gene TRBV30; no clear D. The V end lost 5 bases, the J end lost 4 bases, and 7 bases lay between the germline ends. This CDR3 spans 11 amino acids. CDR1 and CDR2 (germline): GTSNPN, SVGIG (reference sequence). The CDR3 here is CAWGRADTQYF. The CDR3 nucleotides are TGTGCCTGGGGACGGGCAGATACGCAGTATTTT.

The V call is TRBV4-1, the J call TRBJ1-2, with 7 bases aligning to TRBD1. J lost 0 bases, V lost 2 bases, and 6 bases had no gene match. Germline loops: CDR1 MGHRA, CDR2 YSYEKL. This CDR3 region has 16 residues. The CDR3 sequence is CASSQPRQGTNYGYTF. CDR3 DNA sequence: TGCGCCAGCAGCCAACCCCGACAGGGTACTAACTATGGCTACACCTTC.